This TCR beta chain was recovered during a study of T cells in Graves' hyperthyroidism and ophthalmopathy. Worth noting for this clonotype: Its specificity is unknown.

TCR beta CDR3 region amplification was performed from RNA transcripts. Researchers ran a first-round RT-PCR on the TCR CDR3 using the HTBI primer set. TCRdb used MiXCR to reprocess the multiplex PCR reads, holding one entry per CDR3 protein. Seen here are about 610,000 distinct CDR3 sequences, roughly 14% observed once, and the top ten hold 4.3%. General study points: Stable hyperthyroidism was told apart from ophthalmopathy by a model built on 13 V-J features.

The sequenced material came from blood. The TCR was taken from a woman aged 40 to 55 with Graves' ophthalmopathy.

This CDR3 is CASSLFFFPASGTYEQYF. The CDR3 DNA sequence: TGTGCCAGCAGTTTATTTTTCTTTCCGGCTAGCGGGACCTACGAGCAGTACTTC. V gene TRBV28 combines with J gene TRBJ2-7; 9 nucleotides agree with TRBD2. Per the germline V gene, CDR1 is MDHEN and CDR2 is SYDVKM. The V and J ends lost 1 base and 2 bases, in that order; junction bases with no gene match: 12. This CDR3 has 18 amino acids.